This T cell receptor (beta chain) was recorded in a study of T cell responses to AZD1222 COVID-19 vaccine. Here immunoSEQ multiplex PCR was the method, and the copy in TCRdb shows in-frame clones only, minus some. The sample includes some 120,000 clones, 75% to 90% seen only once; the top ten take roughly 10%. Points on this clone: The antigen remains unidentified.

Germline CDR1 and CDR2: MNHEY and SVGAGI. The CDR3 contains 11 residues. Trimming shortened V by 6 bases and J by 7 bases, and 7 bases separated the two germline ends. Overall study results and limits: Spike-specific TCR breadth and depth grew following two AZD1222 doses. Among AZD1222 vaccinees, only six or seven were seropositive at baseline. The study reported that nearly half of spike-specific TCRs target unmutated variant regions.

Sequenced here: peripheral blood, sampled on day 0 of MenACWY control vaccination. The chain couples TRBV6-5 to TRBJ1-5; D is ambiguous. The source of this sequence is an adult in good health. CDR3 in amino acids: CASSPGQPQHF. The CDR3 DNA follows: TGTGCCAGCAGCCCCGGACAGCCCCAGCATTTT.